This is a list of T cell receptor beta chains from one sample in a study of T cell changes during pregnancy in multiple sclerosis. Data came from immunoSEQ multiplex PCR; TCRdb stores just in-frame clones and leaves some out. The sample holds tens of thousands of clones, about 90% seen once. This specimen was CD4+ T cells from peripheral blood mononuclear cells, taken in the second trimester of pregnancy. The receptors were gathered from a female donor with multiple sclerosis, enrolled in a pregnancy study. Both conserved end residues are part of each CDR3. The D gene is left open where the match is weak. Some rows mark clone size as missing; the rest say once, few, many or name a class of expanded clone.

cdr3_length,j_call,v_call,clone_size,d_call,cdr3_nt,cdr3_aa
15,TRBJ1-3,TRBV27,-,-,TGTGCCAGCAGGCGGGAGGCAGTTTCTGGAAACACCATATATTTT,CASRREAVSGNTIYF
14,TRBJ2-3,TRBV18,-,-,TGTGCCAGCTCGCCTACGCGGCATACAGATACGCAGTATTTT,CASSPTRHTDTQYF
15,TRBJ1-1,TRBV30,-,-,TGTGCCTGGAGTGTGGCAAGGCGGCTCTACACTGAAGCTTTCTTT,CAWSVARRLYTEAFF
15,TRBJ1-1,TRBV5-8,-,-,TGTGCCAGCAGTGCCGTTGTGGGGGGTTTCACTGAAGCTTTCTTT,CASSAVVGGFTEAFF
14,TRBJ1-1,TRBV10-3,-,TRBD1,TGTGCCATCAGTGAGTCGCGGCAGGGGGCCGCCGCTTTCTTT,CAISESRQGAAAFF
14,TRBJ2-5,TRBV2,few,TRBD2,TGTGCCAGCAATGGACTAGCGGGGAAAGAGACCCAGTACTTC,CASNGLAGKETQYF
15,TRBJ2-3,TRBV5-6,-,-,TGTGCCAGCAGCTTGGAAACAGGGCGCACAGATACGCAGTATTTT,CASSLETGRTDTQYF
17,TRBJ1-2,TRBV6-4,once,-,TGTGCCAGCAGTGACTCATTTTGGCAGCAGGCCCAGAGTGGCTACACCTTC,CASSDSFWQQAQSGYTF
15,TRBJ1-1,TRBV5-5,-,-,TGTGCCAGCAGCGTGACATGGTCAAGGAACACTGAAGCTTTCTTT,CASSVTWSRNTEAFF
15,TRBJ1-5,TRBV19,-,TRBD1,TGTGCCAGTAGTATAATCAGGACAGGGGGTCAGCCCCAGCATTTT,CASSIIRTGGQPQHF
14,TRBJ2-2,TRBV30,-,-,TGTGCCTGGAGTGTATACAGGCCTACCGGGGAGCTGTTTTTT,CAWSVYRPTGELFF
17,TRBJ2-6,TRBV11-2,once,-,TGTGCCAGCAGCCTGCCCCTGACTTTCTCTGGGGCCAACGTCCTGACTTTC,CASSLPLTFSGANVLTF
12,TRBJ1-1,TRBV6-5,-,TRBD1,TGTGCCAGCAGAGGGACAGGGGCTGAAGCTTTCTTT,CASRGTGAEAFF
16,TRBJ1-5,TRBV2,-,TRBD1,TGTGCCAGCAGACCCGGGACAGGGTTGAGCAATCAGCCCCAGCATTTT,CASRPGTGLSNQPQHF
12,TRBJ2-1,TRBV5-3,-,TRBD2,TGTGCCCCCGGACCGGGGGGCAATGAGCAGTTCTTC,CAPGPGGNEQFF
14,TRBJ1-1,TRBV5-6,-,-,TGTGCCAGCAGCTTGGGGTCGGGACACAGTGAAGCTTTCTTT,CASSLGSGHSEAFF
14,TRBJ2-2,TRBV4-1,-,TRBD1,TGCGCCAGCAGCCGACAGGGGGCCACCGGGGAGCTGTTTTTT,CASSRQGATGELFF
13,TRBJ1-2,TRBV15,-,-,TGTGCCACCAGCAGAGATCGGGACTATGGCTACACCTTC,CATSRDRDYGYTF
14,TRBJ1-2,TRBV9,-,-,TGTGCCAGCAGCCTAGGGGGGGGGAACTATGGCTACACCTTC,CASSLGGGNYGYTF
15,TRBJ2-1,TRBV7-9,-,TRBD2,TGTGCCAGCAGCTCTCCGGGGGGGGCAGGGAATGAGCAGTTCTTC,CASSSPGGAGNEQFF
15,TRBJ1-2,TRBV5-1,-,-,TGCGCCAGCAGCTTGGTTCCCGGGTTCGACTATGGCTACACCTTC,CASSLVPGFDYGYTF
16,TRBJ2-6,TRBV7-2,-,TRBD2,TGTGCCAGCGGGAGGGCTCCCGTCTCTGGGGCCAACGTCCTGACTTTC,CASGRAPVSGANVLTF
17,TRBJ2-7,TRBV5-6,-,TRBD2,TGTGCCAGCAGCTTGAGGTCTAGCGGAACCTACTATTACGAGCAGTACTTC,CASSLRSSGTYYYEQYF
13,TRBJ2-5,TRBV18,-,-,TGTGCCAGCTTCCGGGGTACCCAAGAGACCCAGTACTTC,CASFRGTQETQYF
14,TRBJ2-1,TRBV5-1,-,-,TGCGCCAGCAGCCTTCCCGGACAGTACAATGAGCAGTTCTTC,CASSLPGQYNEQFF
16,TRBJ1-2,TRBV14,-,-,TGTGCCAGCAGCCTGAACCGGGCCTTCGGGGGCTATGGCTACACCTTC,CASSLNRAFGGYGYTF
15,TRBJ2-7,TRBV11-1,-,-,TGTGCCAGCAGCTTTAGCGTACGCACTCCCTACGAGCAGTACTTC,CASSFSVRTPYEQYF
13,TRBJ1-2,TRBV7-9,once,TRBD1,TGTGCCATTACGGACAGGGCTAACTATGGCTACACCTTC,CAITDRANYGYTF
15,TRBJ1-2,TRBV6-5,-,TRBD1,TGTGCCAGCAGAAAAAGAGGGACAGCTAACTATGGCTACACCTTC,CASRKRGTANYGYTF
12,TRBJ2-2,TRBV5-5,-,-,TGTGCCAGCAGCGAGGAGAGGGGGGAGCTGTTTTTT,CASSEERGELFF
20,TRBJ2-1,TRBV5-1,-,TRBD2,TGCGCCAGCAGCTTTCGCACTGGACTAGCGGGGGGCAAAACCCGGAATGAGCAGTTCTTC,CASSFRTGLAGGKTRNEQFF
14,TRBJ1-4,TRBV11-2,-,TRBD1,TGTGCCAGCAGCTTCCTAGGGGGCTATGAAAAACTGTTTTTT,CASSFLGGYEKLFF
14,TRBJ1-5,TRBV6-5,few,TRBD1,TGTGCCAGCAGTAGCCGACAGGGGAATCAGCCCCAGCATTTT,CASSSRQGNQPQHF
14,TRBJ1-3,TRBV5-4,-,-,TGTGCCAGCAGCTTGGGTCTAGCCGGAAACACCATATATTTT,CASSLGLAGNTIYF
14,TRBJ2-5,TRBV11-3,-,-,TGTGCCAGCAGCTCGACAGGTACAGGGGAGACCCAGTACTTC,CASSSTGTGETQYF
14,TRBJ1-2,TRBV19,-,-,TGTGCCAGTAGTATAGTTCTCAGGAACTATGGCTACACCTTC,CASSIVLRNYGYTF
14,TRBJ2-7,TRBV6-5,-,-,TGTGCCAGCGGGAACTGGGGGGACTCCTACGAGCAGTACTTC,CASGNWGDSYEQYF
19,TRBJ1-3,TRBV7-9,-,TRBD1,TGTGCCAGCAGCTTAGCGGTCGGACAGGTCGTCGGAACTGGAAACACCATATATTTT,CASSLAVGQVVGTGNTIYF
15,TRBJ1-3,TRBV5-4,once,-,TGTGCCAGCAGCTTGGCAGGTCCCTCTGGAAACACCATATATTTT,CASSLAGPSGNTIYF
15,TRBJ1-4,TRBV27,once,TRBD1,TGTGCCAGCAGTTTGGGCCGAGGGGGCGGTGAAAAACTGTTTTTT,CASSLGRGGGEKLFF
16,TRBJ1-2,TRBV5-4,-,TRBD1,TGTGCCAGCAGCTTGGGGGGGACAGGGGATAACTATGGCTACACCTTC,CASSLGGTGDNYGYTF
14,TRBJ1-6,TRBV9,-,TRBD1,TGTGCCAGCAGCCGACAGGGGATGTCGTCACCCCTCCACTTT,CASSRQGMSSPLHF
16,TRBJ2-2,TRBV19,-,-,TGTGCCAGTAGTATAGTGGGGGCAGGGGGGACCGGGGAGCTGTTTTTT,CASSIVGAGGTGELFF
14,TRBJ2-7,TRBV19,-,TRBD1,TGTGCCAGTGGACCGACAGGGAGCTCCTACGAGCAGTACTTC,CASGPTGSSYEQYF
15,TRBJ2-7,TRBV27,-,-,TGTGCCAGCAGCCGGACACCAGTATTGTCCGCCGAGCAGTACTTC,CASSRTPVLSAEQYF
13,TRBJ1-5,TRBV6-1,-,-,TGTGCCAGCACCTGGGGGCGGGATCAGCCCCAGCATTTT,CASTWGRDQPQHF
14,TRBJ2-7,TRBV6-5,-,TRBD2,TGTGCCAGCTCCCTGGCGGGGGGTGTGGACGAGCAGTACTTC,CASSLAGGVDEQYF